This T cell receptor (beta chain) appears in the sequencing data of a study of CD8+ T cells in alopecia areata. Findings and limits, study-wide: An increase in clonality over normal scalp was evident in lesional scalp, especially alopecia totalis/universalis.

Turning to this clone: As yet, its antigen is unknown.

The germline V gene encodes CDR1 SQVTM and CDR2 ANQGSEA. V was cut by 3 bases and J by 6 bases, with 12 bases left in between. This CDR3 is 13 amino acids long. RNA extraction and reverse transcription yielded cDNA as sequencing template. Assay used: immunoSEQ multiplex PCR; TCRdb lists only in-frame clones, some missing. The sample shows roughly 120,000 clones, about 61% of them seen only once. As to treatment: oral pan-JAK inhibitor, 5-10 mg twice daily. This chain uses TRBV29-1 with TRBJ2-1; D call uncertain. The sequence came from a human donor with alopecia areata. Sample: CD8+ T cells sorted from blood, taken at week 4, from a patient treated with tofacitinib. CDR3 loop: CSVDVGLGNEQFF. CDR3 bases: TGCAGCGTTGATGTTGGCTTAGGCAATGAGCAGTTCTTC.